Each of the 18 T cell receptor beta chains below was sequenced from the same sample in a study of cytomegalovirus exposure and HLA in healthy donors. Primers: 60 Vbeta forward and 13 Jbeta reverse. Some clones are missing from TCRdb's copy, which holds only in-frame ones; the method was immunoSEQ multiplex PCR. The sample carries approximately 92,000 clones, 60% to 80% recorded once. The sample was PBMCs. The receptor set was obtained from a man aged 50 to 59 in good health and CMV-seropositive.

The rearrangement uses TRBV27 and TRBJ2-3; the match to TRBD2 covers 12 bases. CDR1 and CDR2 from the germline V gene are MNHEY and SMNVEV (reference sequence). Trimming at V came to 5 bases and at J to 2 bases, leaving 8 bases not matched to a gene. The CDR3 length is 17 residues. The CDR3 DNA follows: TGTGCCAGCAGTCGGCTACTAGCGGGGGGCCTCACAGATACGCAGTATTTT. Amino acids: CASSRLLAGGLTDTQYF.

Note on this clone: A read error may account for a junction end that differs from germline. The chain is built from TRBV4-3 and TRBJ1-2, with 8 positions matching TRBD1. The CDR3 covers 17 residues. Germline V lookup: CDR1 LGHNA, CDR2 YSLEER. Here the CDR3 DNA reads TGCGCCAGCAGCCCGCAAGAGGAAACAGGGGGAATTTATGGCTACCCCTTC. Protein sequence: CASSPQEETGGIYGYPF.

This chain connects TRBV21-1 to TRBJ1-2; the table's D gene call, TRBD1, was not cross checked with the DNA. TRBV21-1 is marked as a pseudogene. CDR3 length: 12 residues. CDR3 sequence reads: CASSPVPYGYTF. The CDR3 region has the DNA TGTGCCAGCAGCCCAGTCCCCTATGGCTACACCTTC.

The J gene is TRBJ1-1, the V gene TRBV29-1, with TRBD1 matching 9 bases. The CDR3 spans 13 residues. V lost 5 bases to trimming and J lost 4 bases; unmatched junction nucleotides: 5. CDR1 is SQVTM, CDR2 ANQGSEA, per germline. The CDR3 DNA sequence: TGCAGCGTTCCCTCGACAGGGGGCACTGAAGCTTTCTTT. It encodes CSVPSTGGTEAFF.

The chain joins TRBV9 to TRBJ1-1; 10 nucleotides agree with TRBD1. Germline CDR1 reads SGDLS; CDR2 reads YYNGEE. Unmatched junction bases numbered 8, after V lost 3 bases and J lost 6 bases. The CDR3 spans 15 residues. The DNA for the CDR3 is TGTGCCAGCAGCGCCCGGACAGGGGGGCCCCCTGAAGCTTTCTTT. Protein sequence: CASSARTGGPPEAFF.

This clone was detected only once. V usage is TRBV7-6 and J usage is TRBJ2-7; D perhaps matches TRBD2 (5 bases). This CDR3 has 12 residues. V was cut by 3 bases and J by 5 bases, with 8 bases left in between. Germline-derived CDR1 and CDR2 are SGHVS and FNYEAQ. CDR3: CASSLRVDEQYF. As DNA, the CDR3 is TGTGCCAGCAGCTTGAGGGTGGACGAGCAGTACTTC.

The chain is built from TRBV7-9 and TRBJ1-2; 7 nucleotides line up with TRBD1. The J segment lost 4 bases and the V segment lost 4 bases, leaving 6 bases of the junction unmatched. The germline gives CDR1 SEHNR, CDR2 FQNEAQ (reference sequence). CDR3 length: 14 residues. This CDR3 is CASSSRGPGYGYTF. The DNA of the CDR3 is TGTGCCAGCAGCTCAAGGGGGCCGGGCTATGGCTACACCTTC.

The sample holds a few counts of this clone. The rearrangement uses TRBV25-1 and TRBJ1-5; 7 bases align to TRBD1. J was trimmed by 4 bases and V by 8 bases; bases with no gene match: 14. CDR1 and CDR2 from the germline V gene are MGHDK and SYGVNS. CDR3 size: 16 residues. In DNA, the CDR3 is TGTGCCAGCTACACGACAGGGAAGGTGAGTAATCAGCCCCAGCATTTT. This encodes CASYTTGKVSNQPQHF.

The chain uses TRBV11-1 and TRBJ2-5; 7 nucleotides line up with TRBD1. CDR1 and CDR2 from the germline V gene are SGHAT and FQDESV (reference sequence). V lost 0 bases, J lost 2 bases, and 3 bases stayed unmatched. The CDR3 has 15 amino acids. The CDR3 bases are TGTGCCAGCAGCTTAGCAGGGGGCCCTCAAGAGACCCAGTACTTC. It translates to CASSLAGGPQETQYF.

This chain's CDR3 is CAWSVKWGQTFTEAFF. The DNA for the CDR3 is TGTGCCTGGAGTGTAAAATGGGGACAGACTTTCACTGAAGCTTTCTTT. The V gene is TRBV30, the J gene TRBJ1-1, with 7 bases that match TRBD1. Trimming cost V 0 bases and J 4 bases; bases outside gene matches: 11. This CDR3 has 16 amino acids. Germline assignment: CDR1 GTSNPN and CDR2 SVGIG (reference sequence).

The chain carries TRBV7-3 and TRBJ2-3; D is undetermined. V was pared by 4 bases and J by 6 bases, with 17 bases between. The CDR3 is 15 amino acids. Germline values: CDR1 SGHTA, CDR2 FQGTGA. CDR3 loop: CASSSTATAVDTQYF. CDR3 DNA sequence: TGTGCCAGCAGCTCAACGGCCACAGCCGTGGATACGCAGTATTTT. The whole variable domain, filled in from reference TRBV7-3 and TRBJ2-3, reads GAGVSQTPSNKVTEKGKYVELRCDPISGHTALYWYRQSLGQGPEFLIYFQGTGAADDSGLPNDRFFAVRPEGSVSTLKIQRTERGDSAVYLCASSSTATAVDTQYFGPGTRLTVL.

CDR3 region: CASSLRLAGGEQYF. For the CDR3, the DNA is TGTGCCAGCAGCTTGAGACTAGCGGGGGGCGAGCAGTACTTC. This rearrangement joins TRBV11-2 to TRBJ2-7; TRBD2 agrees at 13 bases. The CDR3 covers 14 residues. Losses at the gene ends were 3 bases for V and 6 bases for J; bases not matched to a gene: 2. Per germline, CDR1 SGHAT and CDR2 FQNNGV.

CDR3 in amino acids: CASTEGNVSNQPQHF. The DNA for the CDR3 is TGCGCCAGCACTGAGGGAAACGTTAGCAATCAGCCCCAGCATTTT. The chain combines TRBV23-1 with TRBJ1-5, with no clear D. TRBV23-1 is known as an ORF, though its function is uncertain. Trimming stripped 7 bases from V and 0 bases from J, with 13 bases between. This CDR3 spans 15 amino acids.

This chain connects TRBV6-5 to TRBJ2-1; 10 bases agree with TRBD1. The trim removed 6 bases at V and 6 bases at J, leaving 5 bases unmatched. The V gene's germline CDR1 is MNHEY and CDR2 SVGAGI. This CDR3 comprises 14 residues. CDR3 loop: CASSFGTGVNEQFF. CDR3 nucleotides: TGTGCCAGCAGCTTCGGGACAGGGGTCAATGAGCAGTTCTTC.

The chain couples TRBV28 to TRBJ2-7; 12 positions match TRBD1. CDR1 and CDR2 from the germline V gene are MDHEN and SYDVKM. J lost 5 bases, V lost 4 bases, and 6 bases had no gene match. This CDR3 spans 15 amino acids. CDR3 region: CASSSRDRGPNEQYF. CDR3 bases: TGTGCCAGCAGTTCCAGGGACAGGGGGCCCAACGAGCAGTACTTC.

This clone is a singleton in its sample. The chain couples TRBV9 to TRBJ2-2; perhaps TRBD1 as D (7 bases). With 1 base removed from V and 7 bases from J, the gap between germline ends came to 11 bases. Germline V gives CDR1 SGDLS, CDR2 YYNGEE. This CDR3 region has 14 residues. CDR3 nucleotides: TGTGCCAGCAGCGTAACGCAGGGGGGCGGGGAGCTGTTTTTT. Its protein is CASSVTQGGGELFF.

The CDR3 region is CASSYIQGNGYTF. The CDR3 DNA reads TGTGCCAGCAGCTACATACAGGGGAATGGCTACACCTTC. The rearrangement uses TRBV11-2 and TRBJ1-2; 7 bases match TRBD1. J was trimmed by 6 bases and V by 4 bases; bases with no gene match: 5. The CDR3 contains 13 residues. Germline CDR1 reads SGHAT; CDR2 reads FQNNGV.

The chain combines TRBV4-3 with TRBJ1-2; 8 bases match TRBD1. The CDR3 extends over 14 amino acids. V was pared by 3 bases and J by 4 bases, with 4 bases of the junction left unmatched. Germline V gene sequence: CDR1 LGHNA, CDR2 YSLEER. CDR3: CASSQGQEVYGYTF. The CDR3 DNA is TGCGCCAGCAGCCAGGGACAGGAGGTCTATGGCTACACCTTC.